Included here is one T cell receptor beta chain sequence, with context. Its specificity is unknown. The data originate from a study of beta chain features in type 1 diabetes. Study conclusions and caveats: In comparison with healthy donors, patients had naive, central memory and Treg TCRB repertoires that appeared more similar. Sequencing from cDNA could over-represent high-TCR-expressing cells.

The investigators reverse transcribed all of the isolated RNA, so they sequenced expressed TCRB transcripts. Repertoires were generated with immunoSEQ multiplex PCR, while TCRdb's copy carries only in-frame clones and drops some. The sample records about 230,000 clones, 7.5% to 10% being singletons. The length of the CDR3 is 12 residues. The germline gives CDR1 MNHNY, CDR2 SVGAGI (reference sequence). With 6 bases removed from V and 2 bases from J, the gap between germline ends came to 5 bases. Via the markers CD45RO/CCR7/CD25/CD127/CD95/CD27, stem cell-like memory, regulatory, central memory and naive CD4+ cells were sorted.

V gene TRBV6-6 combines with J gene TRBJ1-3; unclear D gene. This sequence originates from a woman aged 18-29 years in good health. Source material: naive CD4+ T cells from blood. The CDR3 here is CASRAPGNTIYF. The CDR3 coding sequence is TGTGCCAGCAGGGCCCCTGGAAACACCATATATTTT.